One and the same sample provided the 31 T cell receptor beta chains below, sequenced in a study of shared clonotypes between healthy human individuals. Data came from immunoSEQ multiplex PCR; TCRdb stores just in-frame clones and leaves some out. The sample contains around 1.9 million clones, about 94% of which appear only once. Cells designated naive CD8 were CD45RO-negative and were positively selected for CCR7, with terminally differentiated effector memory CD45RA+ cells excluded. The material sequenced was naive CD8+ T cells from PBMCs. The receptors shown here come from a man aged 18 to 29 in good health. Some clones in this sample may be carry-over from other donors' samples.

This clone showed up just once. This chain connects TRBV15 to TRBJ2-7; 9 bases agree with TRBD2. The CDR3 extends over 15 amino acids. J lost 7 bases, V lost 7 bases, and 14 bases had no gene match. CDR1 is LNHNV and CDR2 is YYDKDF in the germline V gene (reference sequence). The CDR3 is CATTHGAGGPREQYF. CDR3 sequence (DNA): TGTGCCACCACCCATGGGGCGGGAGGGCCGAGGGAGCAGTACTTC.

The rearrangement joins TRBV6-5 to TRBJ2-3, with TRBD2 as a possible D gene (5 bases). V was pared by 5 bases and J by 10 bases, with 13 bases between. The CDR3 loop spans 12 amino acids. From germline, CDR1 is MNHEY and CDR2 SVGAGI. DNA of the CDR3: TGTGCCAGCAGTCCTAGCCATGTGGCGCAGTATTTT. It is translated as CASSPSHVAQYF.

The V gene is TRBV4-3, the J gene TRBJ2-5; 10 bases are a match to TRBD1. The CDR3 totals 17 residues. Per germline, CDR1 LGHNA and CDR2 YSLEER. J gave up 2 bases and V 0 bases, and 6 bases lay outside the gene matches. CDR3: CASSQELDRGGQETQYF. The CDR3 bases are TGCGCCAGCAGCCAAGAGCTGGACAGGGGGGGGCAAGAGACCCAGTACTTC.

This chain links TRBV19 with TRBJ2-1; possibly TRBD2 for D (6 bases). Trimming removed 6 bases at V and 1 base at J, with 13 bases between. Germline values: CDR1 LNHDA, CDR2 SQIVND (reference sequence). The length of the CDR3 is 15 residues. Here the CDR3 DNA reads TGTGCCAGTAGCCTTAGCGGAACTTCCTACAATGAGCAGTTCTTC. This sequence encodes CASSLSGTSYNEQFF.

This clone was found once. The J gene is TRBJ1-2, the V gene TRBV6-1; tentatively, D is TRBD1 (5 bases). Per the germline V gene, CDR1 is MNHNS and CDR2 is SASEGT. V lost 0 bases to trimming and J lost 1 base, with 18 bases between them. The CDR3 is 18 residues long. The CDR3 DNA sequence: TGTGCCAGCAGTGAAGCTCCCATCAGGTTGGGACTTAACTATGGCTACACCTTC. Its protein product is CASSEAPIRLGLNYGYTF.

For this clone: Other nucleotide sequences from this sample produce the same CDR3. The J gene is TRBJ2-1, the V gene TRBV7-9, with TRBD2 identical over 16 bases. This CDR3 has 15 amino acids. The germline V gene has CDR1 SEHNR and CDR2 FQNEAQ (reference sequence). After removal of 4 bases from V and 8 bases from J, the junction contained 2 bases not matched to a gene. CDR3 in amino acids: CASSSGTSGRDEQFF. The CDR3 nucleotides read TGTGCCAGCAGCTCCGGGACTAGCGGGAGGGATGAGCAGTTCTTC.

As for this clone: At the DNA level, this CDR3 is encoded by other sequences in the same sample as well. The CDR3, as DNA: TGTGCCAGCAGCTTAGCGGGAGGGTACAATGAGCAGTTCTTC. Translating gives CASSLAGGYNEQFF. The rearrangement uses TRBV7-9 and TRBJ2-1, with TRBD2 identical over 7 bases. Germline loops: CDR1 SEHNR, CDR2 FQNEAQ (reference sequence). This CDR3 is 14 amino acids long. V was pared by 0 bases and J by 4 bases, with 0 bases of the junction left unmatched.

This chain joins TRBV25-1 and TRBJ1-6; 9 bases agree with TRBD1. This CDR3 contains 15 residues. Germline V gene data show CDR1 as MGHDK and CDR2 as SYGVNS. J lost 5 bases, V lost 4 bases, and 3 bases had no gene match. This chain's CDR3 is CASSGRTGDNSPLHF. The CDR3 coding sequence is TGTGCCAGCAGTGGGAGGACAGGGGATAATTCACCCCTCCACTTT.

This clone was found a few times. The chain has TRBV4-2 and TRBJ1-2; a weak D match, TRBD1 (6 bases). This CDR3 has 16 amino acids. The ends were cut back, 4 bases at V and 6 bases at J, with 21 bases in the middle. The V gene's germline CDR1 is LGHNA and CDR2 YNFKEQ. The CDR3 nucleotides are TGTGCCAGCAGCCTCCGAGGTCAGGGGCCGGAGGATGGCTACACCTTC. Its translation is CASSLRGQGPEDGYTF.

This chain links TRBV5-4 with TRBJ1-2; TRBD1 aligns across 10 bases. The CDR3 has 15 residues. V dropped 4 bases and J dropped 3; count of bases not matched to a gene: 6. CDR1 and CDR2 (germline): SGHNT, YYREEE (reference sequence). CDR3: CASSVTGTGDYGYTF. In nucleotides, the CDR3 is TGTGCCAGCAGCGTGACCGGGACAGGGGACTATGGCTACACCTTC.

The V gene is TRBV4-3, the J gene TRBJ1-4; D remains ambiguous. Germline CDR1 and CDR2: LGHNA and YSLEER. There are 18 residues in the CDR3. Trimming removed 0 bases at V and 7 bases at J, with 21 bases between. CDR3 DNA sequence: TGCGCCAGCAGCCAAGATAGACCGGAGAGCTTGGGAAGTGAAAAACTGTTTTTT. It yields the protein CASSQDRPESLGSEKLFF.

The rearrangement links TRBV4-1 to TRBJ2-4, with D perhaps matching TRBD2 (6 bases). CDR3 length equals 13 residues. Trimming took off 6 bases at V and 0 bases at J, with 6 bases between the two ends. Germline V lookup: CDR1 MGHRA, CDR2 YSYEKL. This chain's CDR3 is CASRGLAKNIQYF. The CDR3 coding sequence is TGCGCCAGCAGGGGACTAGCCAAAAACATTCAGTACTTC.

V is TRBV9 and J is TRBJ2-3; 13 bases map to TRBD2. Trimming took 4 bases from V and 4 from J; bases not matched to a gene: 3. CDR3 length: 15 amino acids. Germline lookup yields CDR1 SGDLS and CDR2 YYNGEE. This CDR3 is CASSWTSGSSDTQYF. As DNA, the CDR3 is TGTGCCAGCAGCTGGACTAGCGGGAGTTCAGATACGCAGTATTTT.

This sequence joins TRBV5-6 and TRBJ1-2; 7 bases match TRBD1. CDR1 and CDR2 (germline): SGHDT, YYEEEE. CDR3 size: 16 residues. The ends lost 0 bases at V and 5 bases at J; junction bases unmatched: 10. The CDR3 is CASSLGDEGQLYGYTF. The CDR3 region has the DNA TGTGCCAGCAGCTTGGGCGATGAGGGACAGTTGTATGGCTACACCTTC.

The CDR3 protein is CASSRRRVASQETQYF. For the CDR3, the DNA is TGTGCCAGCAGCCGGCGGCGTGTGGCGAGCCAAGAGACCCAGTACTTC. V and J are TRBV9 and TRBJ2-5; D remains unclear. CDR1 and CDR2 (germline): SGDLS, YYNGEE. This CDR3 region has 16 residues. Trimming took 4 bases from V and 1 from J, leaving 17 bases between them.

There are a few counts of this clone. This chain links TRBV2 with TRBJ1-1; D is undetermined. The V gene lost 6 bases and the J gene lost 4 bases, with 15 bases spanning the gap. CDR1 SNHLY and CDR2 FYNNEI come from the germline V gene. The CDR3 totals 14 residues. CDR3 amino acids: CASRPPAFGTEAFF. The CDR3 nucleotides read TGTGCCAGCAGGCCACCGGCCTTTGGCACTGAAGCTTTCTTT.

This chain uses TRBV5-1 with TRBJ2-7; TRBD2 matches at 10 bases. CDR1 is SGHRS, CDR2 YFSETQ, per germline. There are 17 residues in the CDR3. The V and J ends lost 0 bases and 0 bases, in that order; junction bases with no gene match: 6. The CDR3 nucleotides are TGCGCCAGCAGCTTGGAAATCCTAGCGGGAGACTCCTACGAGCAGTACTTC. Amino acid sequence: CASSLEILAGDSYEQYF.

The V and J genes are TRBV2 and TRBJ2-6; 7 nucleotides line up with TRBD1. CDR3 length: 17 amino acids. Germline-derived CDR1 and CDR2 are SNHLY and FYNNEI. V dropped 6 bases and J dropped 0; count of bases not matched to a gene: 8. The CDR3 reads CASRSTGPYSGANVLTF. The CDR3 DNA follows: TGTGCCAGCAGATCGACAGGGCCATACTCTGGGGCCAACGTCCTGACTTTC.

The chain couples TRBV5-1 to TRBJ2-7; the match to TRBD2 covers 7 bases. Germline lookup yields CDR1 SGHRS and CDR2 YFSETQ. V was clipped by 1 base and J by 0 bases; unmatched bases: 4. The CDR3 sequence is 15 residues long. CDR3 protein: CASSLWTGGSYEQYF. The CDR3 nucleotides read TGCGCCAGCAGCTTGTGGACGGGAGGCTCCTACGAGCAGTACTTC.

The chain combines TRBV7-3 with TRBJ2-2; D unresolved. Germline V CDR1 and CDR2: SGHTA, FQGTGA. V was trimmed by 2 bases and J by 5 bases, leaving 12 bases between them. CDR3 length: 15 residues. The CDR3 region has the DNA TGTGCCAGCAGCTTAGTGGGTGGAAAAACCGGGGAGCTGTTTTTT. Translated, it gives CASSLVGGKTGELFF.

CDR3 in amino acids: CSVAPGQAYEQYF. The CDR3, as DNA: TGCAGCGTTGCCCCGGGACAGGCCTACGAGCAGTACTTC. The chain couples TRBV29-1 to TRBJ2-7; 8 bases map to TRBD1. Germline V gene lookup returns CDR1 SQVTM and CDR2 ANQGSEA. CDR3 length: 13 amino acids. V was pared by 4 bases and J by 2 bases, with 4 bases of the junction left unmatched.

The chain joins TRBV28 to TRBJ2-7; TRBD2 matches 12 bases. Germline V gene data show CDR1 as MDHEN and CDR2 as SYDVKM. With 8 bases clipped from V and 1 base from J, the junction kept 3 bases outside the gene matches. The CDR3 is 14 amino acids. The CDR3 loop reads CASGLAGTSYEQYF. The CDR3 DNA is TGTGCCAGCGGACTAGCGGGGACTTCCTACGAGCAGTACTTC.

This rearrangement joins TRBV10-3 to TRBJ2-5; 10 nucleotides agree with TRBD2. CDR3 length: 15 amino acids. Germline assignment: CDR1 ENHRY and CDR2 SYGVKD. With V trimmed by 8 bases and J by 2 bases, 8 bases remained unmatched. Here the CDR3 reads CAIAGTSAAQETQYF. The CDR3 DNA reads TGTGCCATCGCGGGGACTAGCGCCGCACAAGAGACCCAGTACTTC.

About this clone itself: At the DNA level, this CDR3 is encoded by other sequences in the same sample as well. The rearrangement joins TRBV27 to TRBJ2-2, with D possibly being TRBD1 (6 bases). CDR3 length: 14 residues. CDR1 is MNHEY, CDR2 SMNVEV, per germline (reference sequence). V was shortened by 6 bases and J by 2 bases, with 10 bases between the two germline ends. For the CDR3, the DNA is TGTGCCAGCAGCCTGGGGGCTAACACCGGGGAGCTGTTTTTT. It is translated as CASSLGANTGELFF.

The chain combines TRBV19 with TRBJ2-7; D perhaps matches TRBD2 (7 bases). The CDR3 sequence is 15 residues long. V was pared by 3 bases and J by 0 bases, with 12 bases between. Germline loops: CDR1 LNHDA, CDR2 SQIVND (reference sequence). The CDR3 nucleotides are TGTGCCAGTAGTATGAGGGGGGGCTACTCCTACGAGCAGTACTTC. Translating gives CASSMRGGYSYEQYF.

The V gene is TRBV9, the J gene TRBJ2-5; 7 nucleotides agree with TRBD1. From germline, CDR1 is SGDLS and CDR2 YYNGEE. The V and J ends lost 4 bases and 0 bases, in that order; junction bases with no gene match: 6. The CDR3 sequence is 15 residues long. CDR3 sequence (DNA): TGTGCCAGCAGCTCGAGGGACAGCAACCAAGAGACCCAGTACTTC. This gives the protein CASSSRDSNQETQYF.

J is TRBJ2-2 and V is TRBV11-2; D unclear. In germline, CDR1 is SGHAT, CDR2 FQNNGV. The V end was cut by 1 base, the J end by 3 bases, with 9 bases between. The CDR3 has 15 amino acids. The CDR3 loop reads CASSLADTYTGELFF. In nucleotides, the CDR3 is TGTGCCAGCAGCTTAGCCGACACCTACACCGGGGAGCTGTTTTTT.

The chain combines TRBV10-2 with TRBJ2-5; 7 bases line up with TRBD2. J was trimmed by 1 base and V by 0 bases; bases with no gene match: 5. CDR1 is WSHSY and CDR2 is SAAADI in the germline V gene. The CDR3 sequence is 16 residues long. DNA of the CDR3: TGCGCCAGCAGTGAGTCGTGGCGGGAGAGCCAAGAGACCCAGTACTTC. It codes for CASSESWRESQETQYF.

The chain recombines TRBV7-6 with TRBJ2-7; D might be TRBD1 (5 bases). Deletions cut 5 bases from V and 6 bases from J, with 20 bases between. The CDR3 loop spans 15 amino acids. Germline CDR1 and CDR2: SGHVS and FNYEAQ. Here the CDR3 DNA reads TGTGCCAGCAGCCCGTCACTCTTACCCACAGGCGAGCAGTACTTC. Protein product: CASSPSLLPTGEQYF. Complete variable domain (other parts from reference TRBV7-6 and TRBJ2-7): GAGVSQSPRYKVTKRGQDVALRCDPISGHVSLYWYRQALGQGPEFLTYFNYEAQQDKSGLPNDRFSAERPEGSISTLTIQRTEQRDSAMYRCASSPSLLPTGEQYFGPGTRLTVT.

This chain uses TRBV30 with TRBJ2-3; 7 nucleotides line up with TRBD1. Trimming at V came to 4 bases and at J to 2 bases, leaving 6 bases not matched to a gene. The CDR3 runs to 14 residues. Germline V gene lookup returns CDR1 GTSNPN and CDR2 SVGIG (reference sequence). The CDR3 is CAWTPGQHTDTQYF. CDR3 nucleotide sequence: TGTGCCTGGACACCGGGACAGCACACAGATACGCAGTATTTT.

This chain connects TRBV4-1 to TRBJ2-5, with TRBD2 identical over 8 bases. The DNA matches TRBJ2-7 better at its end, which makes the J call doubtful. The CDR3 runs to 15 residues. CDR1 is MGHRA and CDR2 is YSYEKL in the germline V gene. The CDR3 spells CASSQPTSASYEQYF. CDR3 nucleotide sequence: TGCGCCAGCAGCCAACCGACTAGCGCTTCCTACGAGCAGTACTTC.